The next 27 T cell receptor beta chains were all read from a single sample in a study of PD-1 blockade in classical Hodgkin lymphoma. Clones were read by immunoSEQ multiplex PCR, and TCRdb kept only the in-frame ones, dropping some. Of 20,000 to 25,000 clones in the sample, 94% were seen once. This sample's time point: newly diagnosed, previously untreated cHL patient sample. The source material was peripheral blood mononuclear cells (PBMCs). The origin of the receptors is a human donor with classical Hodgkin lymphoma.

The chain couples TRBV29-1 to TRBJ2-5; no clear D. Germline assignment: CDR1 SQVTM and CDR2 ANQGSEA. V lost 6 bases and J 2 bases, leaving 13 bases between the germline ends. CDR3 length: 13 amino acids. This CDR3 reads CSVELPSQETQYF. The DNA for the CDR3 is TGCAGCGTCGAGCTACCGAGTCAAGAGACCCAGTACTTC.

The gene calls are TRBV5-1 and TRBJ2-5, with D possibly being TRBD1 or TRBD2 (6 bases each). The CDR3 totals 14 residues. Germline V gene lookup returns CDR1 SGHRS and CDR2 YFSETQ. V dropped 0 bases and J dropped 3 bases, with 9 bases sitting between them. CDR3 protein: CASSLGGTKETQYF. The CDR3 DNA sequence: TGCGCCAGCAGCTTGGGCGGGACAAAAGAGACCCAGTACTTC.

CDR3 in amino acids: CASSLALGQKTWGYTF. CDR3 sequence (DNA): TGTGCCAGCAGCTTAGCGTTGGGACAGAAGACTTGGGGCTACACCTTC. The chain joins TRBV7-9 to TRBJ1-2; 7 nucleotides match TRBD1. The V segment lost 0 bases and the J segment 8 bases; nucleotides outside the gene matches: 12. The CDR3 is made up of 16 amino acids. In germline, CDR1 is SEHNR, CDR2 FQNEAQ (reference sequence).

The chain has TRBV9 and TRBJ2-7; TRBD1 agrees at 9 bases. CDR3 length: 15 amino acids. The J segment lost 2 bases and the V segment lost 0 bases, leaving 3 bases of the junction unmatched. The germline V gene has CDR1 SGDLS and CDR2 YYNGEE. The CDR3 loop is CASSVEWTGAYEQYF. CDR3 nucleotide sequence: TGTGCCAGCAGCGTAGAGTGGACAGGGGCCTACGAGCAGTACTTC.

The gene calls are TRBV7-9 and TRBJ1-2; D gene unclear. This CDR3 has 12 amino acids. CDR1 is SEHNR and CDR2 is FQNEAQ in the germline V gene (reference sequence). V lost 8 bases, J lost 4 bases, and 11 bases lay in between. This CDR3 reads CASVTGSYGYTF. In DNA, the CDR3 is TGTGCCAGCGTGACTGGGAGCTATGGCTACACCTTC.

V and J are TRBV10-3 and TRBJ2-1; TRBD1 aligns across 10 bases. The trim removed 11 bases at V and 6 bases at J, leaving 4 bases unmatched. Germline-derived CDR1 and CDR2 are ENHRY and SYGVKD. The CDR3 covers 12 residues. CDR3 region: CAARDRGNEQFF. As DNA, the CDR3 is TGTGCCGCGCGGGACAGGGGCAATGAGCAGTTCTTC.

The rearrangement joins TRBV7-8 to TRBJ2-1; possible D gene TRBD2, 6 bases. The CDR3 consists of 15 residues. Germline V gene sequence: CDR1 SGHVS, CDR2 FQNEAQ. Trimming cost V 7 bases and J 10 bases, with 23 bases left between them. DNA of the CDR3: TGTGCCAGCACCCAAACCAGGGAGGCTTCCCGGGAGCAGTTCTTC. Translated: CASTQTREASREQFF.

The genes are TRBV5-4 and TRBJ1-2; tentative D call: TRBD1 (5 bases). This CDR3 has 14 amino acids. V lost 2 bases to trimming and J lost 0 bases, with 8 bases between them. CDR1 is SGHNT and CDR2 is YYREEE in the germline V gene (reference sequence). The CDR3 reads CASSFDRANYGYTF. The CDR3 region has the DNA TGTGCCAGCAGCTTCGACAGAGCTAACTATGGCTACACCTTC.

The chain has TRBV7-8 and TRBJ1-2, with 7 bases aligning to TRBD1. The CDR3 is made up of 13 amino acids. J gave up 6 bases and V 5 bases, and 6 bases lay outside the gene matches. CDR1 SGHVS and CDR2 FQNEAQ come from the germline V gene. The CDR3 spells CASSPTGEDGYTF. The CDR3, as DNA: TGTGCCAGCAGCCCCACAGGGGAGGATGGCTACACCTTC.

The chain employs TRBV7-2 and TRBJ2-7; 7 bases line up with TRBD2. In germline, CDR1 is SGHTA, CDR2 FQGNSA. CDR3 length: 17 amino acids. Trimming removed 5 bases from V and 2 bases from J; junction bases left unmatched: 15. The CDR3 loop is CASSPSVGGSRAYEQYF. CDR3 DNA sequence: TGTGCCAGCAGCCCATCCGTGGGCGGGAGCAGGGCCTACGAGCAGTACTTC.

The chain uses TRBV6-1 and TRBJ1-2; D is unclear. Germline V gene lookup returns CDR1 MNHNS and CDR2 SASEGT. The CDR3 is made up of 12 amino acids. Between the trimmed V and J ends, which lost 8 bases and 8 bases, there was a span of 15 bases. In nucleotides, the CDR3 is TGTGCCAGCGACAAAGGCTTTCGAGGCTACACCTTC. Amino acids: CASDKGFRGYTF.

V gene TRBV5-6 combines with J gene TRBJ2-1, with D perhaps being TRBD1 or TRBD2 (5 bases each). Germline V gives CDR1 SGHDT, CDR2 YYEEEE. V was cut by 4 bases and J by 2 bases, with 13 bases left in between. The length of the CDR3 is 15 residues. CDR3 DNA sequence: TGTGCCAGCAGCCCCCTTGGGGGAGCCTACAATGAGCAGTTCTTC. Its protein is CASSPLGGAYNEQFF.

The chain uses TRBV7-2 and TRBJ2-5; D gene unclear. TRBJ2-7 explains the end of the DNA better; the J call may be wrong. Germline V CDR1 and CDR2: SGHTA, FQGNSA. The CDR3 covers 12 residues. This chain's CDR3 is CASSLSTYEQYF. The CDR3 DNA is TGTGCCAGCAGCTTATCGACCTACGAGCAGTACTTC.

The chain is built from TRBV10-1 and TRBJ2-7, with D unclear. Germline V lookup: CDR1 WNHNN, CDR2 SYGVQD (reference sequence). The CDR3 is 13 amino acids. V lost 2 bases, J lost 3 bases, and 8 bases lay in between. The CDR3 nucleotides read TGCGCCAGCAGTGAGCGGGTAGGCTACGAGCAGTACTTC. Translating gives CASSERVGYEQYF.

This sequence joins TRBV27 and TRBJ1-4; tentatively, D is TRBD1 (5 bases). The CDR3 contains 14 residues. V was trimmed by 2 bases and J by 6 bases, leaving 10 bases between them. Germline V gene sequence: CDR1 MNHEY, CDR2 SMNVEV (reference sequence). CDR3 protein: CASSLRGWDEKLFF. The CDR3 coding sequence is TGTGCCAGCAGTTTAAGGGGATGGGATGAAAAACTGTTTTTT.

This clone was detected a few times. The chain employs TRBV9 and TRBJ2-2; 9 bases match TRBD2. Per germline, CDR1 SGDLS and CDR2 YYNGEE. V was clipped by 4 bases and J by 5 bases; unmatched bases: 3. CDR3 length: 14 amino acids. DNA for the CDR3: TGTGCCAGCAGCTTAACTAGCGGGACCGGGGAGCTGTTTTTT. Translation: CASSLTSGTGELFF.

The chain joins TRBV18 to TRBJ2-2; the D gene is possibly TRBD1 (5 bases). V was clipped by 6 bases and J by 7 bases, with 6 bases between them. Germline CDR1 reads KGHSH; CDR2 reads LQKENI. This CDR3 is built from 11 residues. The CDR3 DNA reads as TGTGCCAGCTCCCAGGGCGGGGAGCTGTTTTTT. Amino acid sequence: CASSQGGELFF.

The CDR3, as DNA: TGTGCCAGTAGGCCACACCCGACAGGGGGCGGCGATCAGCCCCAGCATTTT. Translation gives CASRPHPTGGGDQPQHF. This chain joins TRBV19 and TRBJ1-5; 10 bases fit TRBD1. Germline CDR1 reads LNHDA; CDR2 reads SQIVND (reference sequence). The length of the CDR3 is 17 residues. V was clipped by 6 bases and J by 5 bases; unmatched bases: 13.

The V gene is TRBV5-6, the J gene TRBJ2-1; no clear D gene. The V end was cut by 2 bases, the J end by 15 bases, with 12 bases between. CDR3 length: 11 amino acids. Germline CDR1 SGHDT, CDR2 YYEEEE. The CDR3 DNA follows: TGTGCCAGCAGCTTTCCCGGCCCTCTGTTCTTC. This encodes CASSFPGPLFF.

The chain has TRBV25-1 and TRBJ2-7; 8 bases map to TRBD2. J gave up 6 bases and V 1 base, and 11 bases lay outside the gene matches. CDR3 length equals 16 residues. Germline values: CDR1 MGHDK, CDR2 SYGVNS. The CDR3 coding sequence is TGTGCCAGCAGTGAATCTAGCGGGTTCGGTACGATCGAGCAGTACTTC. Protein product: CASSESSGFGTIEQYF.

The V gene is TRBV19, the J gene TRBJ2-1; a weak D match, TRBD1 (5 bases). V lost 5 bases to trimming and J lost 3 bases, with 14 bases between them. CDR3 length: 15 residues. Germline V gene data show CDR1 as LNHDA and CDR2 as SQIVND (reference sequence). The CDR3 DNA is TGTGCCAGTAGTTTGGGGCCCAATAACTACAATGAGCAGTTCTTC. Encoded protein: CASSLGPNNYNEQFF.

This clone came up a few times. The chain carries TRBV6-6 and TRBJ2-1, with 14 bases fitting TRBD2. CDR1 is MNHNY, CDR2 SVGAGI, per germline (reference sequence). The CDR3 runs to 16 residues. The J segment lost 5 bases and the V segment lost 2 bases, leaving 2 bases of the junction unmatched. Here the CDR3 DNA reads TGTGCCAGCAGTTACGGACTAGCGGGAGGAGACAATGAGCAGTTCTTC. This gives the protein CASSYGLAGGDNEQFF.

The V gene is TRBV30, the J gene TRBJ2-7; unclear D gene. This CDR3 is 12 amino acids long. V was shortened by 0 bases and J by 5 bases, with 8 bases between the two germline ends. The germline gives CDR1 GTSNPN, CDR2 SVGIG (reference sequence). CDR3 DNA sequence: TGTGCCTGGAGTGTTAACAGCAACGAGCAGTACTTC. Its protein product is CAWSVNSNEQYF.

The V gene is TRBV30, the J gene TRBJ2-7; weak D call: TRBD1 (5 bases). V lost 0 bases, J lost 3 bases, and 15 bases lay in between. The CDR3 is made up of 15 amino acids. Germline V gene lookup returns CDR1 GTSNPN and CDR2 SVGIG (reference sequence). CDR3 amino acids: CAWSVPPRDLYEQYF. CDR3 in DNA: TGTGCCTGGAGTGTACCGCCCAGGGATCTCTACGAGCAGTACTTC.

Written as DNA, the CDR3 is TGTGCCAGCAGCTTAGAGGCGGTCCCTAACTATGGCTACACCTTC. Protein: CASSLEAVPNYGYTF. This chain links TRBV7-2 with TRBJ1-2; the D is unclear. The CDR3 has 15 residues. Germline-derived CDR1 and CDR2 are SGHTA and FQGNSA. The V end was cut by 1 base, the J end by 0 bases, with 9 bases between.

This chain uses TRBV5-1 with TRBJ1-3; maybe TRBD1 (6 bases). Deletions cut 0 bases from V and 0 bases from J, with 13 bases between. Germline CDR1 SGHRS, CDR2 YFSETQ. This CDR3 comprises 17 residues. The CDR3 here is CASSLGGHSGSGNTIYF. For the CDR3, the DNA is TGCGCCAGCAGCTTGGGGGGGCACTCTGGCTCTGGAAACACCATATATTTT.

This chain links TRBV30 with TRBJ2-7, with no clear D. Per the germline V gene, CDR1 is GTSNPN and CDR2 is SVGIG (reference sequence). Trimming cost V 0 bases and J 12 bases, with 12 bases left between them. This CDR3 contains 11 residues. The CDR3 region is CAWSVPDRRYF. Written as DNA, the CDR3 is TGTGCCTGGAGTGTACCGGATCGTCGGTACTTC.